The rows below give T cell receptor beta chains drawn from one sample of a study of blood T cell repertoires in COVID-19. Produced via immunoSEQ multiplex PCR; TCRdb's table is partial and in-frame only. The repertoire holds some 88,000 clones, about 91% seen once, with about 1.8% in the top ten. Specimen: peripheral blood. All receptors derive from a human donor with active COVID-19. The donor label of this sample is uncertain. CDR3s include the opening cysteine and the closing phenylalanine or tryptophan. Each record gives: clone size, D gene, V gene, J gene, CDR3 protein, CDR3 DNA. A D gene is named only where the DNA matches it firmly. Some rows mark clone size as missing; the rest say once, few, many or name a class of expanded clone.

clone_size: -
d_call: -
v_call: TRBV28
j_call: TRBJ2-4
cdr3_aa: CASSSGPGTFMKAKNIQYF
cdr3_nt: TGTGCCAGCAGTTCAGGTCCCGGGACATTTATGAAGGCCAAAAACATTCAGTACTTC

clone_size: once
d_call: -
v_call: TRBV9
j_call: TRBJ2-4
cdr3_aa: CASSVGAGAAKNIQYF
cdr3_nt: TGTGCCAGCAGCGTAGGTGCGGGGGCAGCCAAAAACATTCAGTACTTC

clone_size: -
d_call: TRBD2
v_call: TRBV6-6
j_call: TRBJ2-3
cdr3_aa: CASTSAGGFPGDTQYF
cdr3_nt: TGTGCCAGCACCAGCGCGGGGGGTTTCCCTGGAGATACGCAGTATTTT

clone_size: -
d_call: -
v_call: TRBV6-5
j_call: TRBJ2-3
cdr3_aa: CASTQIDTQYF
cdr3_nt: TGTGCCAGCACCCAGATCGATACGCAGTATTTT

clone_size: -
d_call: -
v_call: TRBV12-3/TRBV12-4
j_call: TRBJ1-2
cdr3_aa: CASSSSYGYTF
cdr3_nt: TGTGCCAGCAGTTCCTCTTATGGCTACACCTTC

clone_size: -
d_call: TRBD2
v_call: TRBV5-1
j_call: TRBJ2-7
cdr3_aa: CASSQTTSRSSYEQYF
cdr3_nt: TGCGCCAGCAGCCAAACGACTAGCAGGAGCTCCTACGAGCAGTACTTC

clone_size: -
d_call: -
v_call: TRBV5-6
j_call: TRBJ2-3
cdr3_aa: CASSAGGGVDTQYF
cdr3_nt: TGTGCCAGCAGCGCCGGAGGGGGGGTGGATACGCAGTATTTT

clone_size: once
d_call: -
v_call: TRBV4-1
j_call: TRBJ2-7
cdr3_aa: CASSTDGTYEQYF
cdr3_nt: TGCGCCAGCAGCACGGACGGGACCTACGAGCAGTACTTC

clone_size: -
d_call: -
v_call: TRBV7-2
j_call: TRBJ2-1
cdr3_aa: CASSPPPPYNEQFF
cdr3_nt: TGTGCCAGCAGCCCCCCTCCTCCTTACAATGAGCAGTTCTTC

clone_size: once
d_call: -
v_call: TRBV6-6
j_call: TRBJ1-1
cdr3_aa: CASSYSRLSTEAFF
cdr3_nt: TGTGCCAGCAGTTACTCGAGGCTTTCCACTGAAGCTTTCTTT

clone_size: -
d_call: TRBD1
v_call: TRBV11-3
j_call: TRBJ2-4
cdr3_aa: CASSVGTANIQYF
cdr3_nt: TGTGCCAGCAGCGTTGGGACAGCAAACATTCAGTACTTC

clone_size: -
d_call: TRBD1
v_call: TRBV18
j_call: TRBJ1-5
cdr3_aa: CASSPTGGNQPQHF
cdr3_nt: TGTGCCAGCTCACCAACAGGGGGCAATCAGCCCCAGCATTTT

clone_size: -
d_call: -
v_call: TRBV19
j_call: TRBJ1-2
cdr3_aa: CASSIRSLDGYTF
cdr3_nt: TGTGCCAGTAGTATTCGGTCTCTGGATGGCTACACCTTC

clone_size: -
d_call: -
v_call: TRBV6-1
j_call: TRBJ1-2
cdr3_aa: CASSDHRGYTF
cdr3_nt: TGTGCCAGCAGTGACCACAGGGGCTACACCTTC

clone_size: -
d_call: -
v_call: TRBV7-9
j_call: TRBJ1-1
cdr3_aa: CASTQGSSQPIQAFF
cdr3_nt: TGTGCCAGCACCCAAGGGAGCTCCCAACCAATCCAAGCTTTCTTT

clone_size: -
d_call: -
v_call: TRBV29-1
j_call: TRBJ2-3
cdr3_aa: CSAGGAGATDTQYF
cdr3_nt: TGCAGCGCCGGGGGTGCGGGGGCCACAGATACGCAGTATTTT

clone_size: -
d_call: TRBD1
v_call: TRBV7-8
j_call: TRBJ2-2
cdr3_aa: CASSLIAGGGRTGELFF
cdr3_nt: TGTGCCAGCAGCTTAATCGCAGGGGGCGGGCGTACCGGGGAGCTGTTTTTT

clone_size: once
d_call: TRBD1
v_call: TRBV6-2/TRBV6-3
j_call: TRBJ1-1
cdr3_aa: CASSSRDRGRLWTEAFF
cdr3_nt: TGTGCCAGCAGTTCCCGGGACAGGGGGCGATTGTGGACTGAAGCTTTCTTT

clone_size: -
d_call: TRBD2
v_call: TRBV13
j_call: TRBJ2-7
cdr3_aa: CASSSVAGGYEQYF
cdr3_nt: TGTGCCAGCAGCTCAGTAGCGGGGGGGTACGAGCAGTACTTC

clone_size: -
d_call: TRBD1
v_call: TRBV13
j_call: TRBJ2-7
cdr3_aa: CASSGRDRGFLHYEQYF
cdr3_nt: TGTGCCAGCAGCGGCCGGGACAGGGGTTTCCTTCACTACGAGCAGTACTTC

clone_size: -
d_call: -
v_call: TRBV14
j_call: TRBJ1-1
cdr3_aa: CASSLITEAFF
cdr3_nt: TGTGCCAGCAGCCTTATCACTGAAGCTTTCTTT

clone_size: -
d_call: TRBD1
v_call: TRBV7-9
j_call: TRBJ1-1
cdr3_aa: CASSPTTGGNTEAFF
cdr3_nt: TGTGCCAGCAGCCCAACGACAGGGGGGAACACTGAAGCTTTCTTT

clone_size: -
d_call: -
v_call: TRBV6-5
j_call: TRBJ1-4
cdr3_aa: CASRNPSNEKLFF
cdr3_nt: TGTGCCAGCAGAAACCCGAGTAATGAAAAACTGTTTTTT

clone_size: -
d_call: -
v_call: TRBV6-1
j_call: TRBJ2-3
cdr3_aa: CASSDGGASTDTQYF
cdr3_nt: TGTGCCAGCAGTGATGGGGGCGCGAGCACAGATACGCAGTATTTT

clone_size: -
d_call: -
v_call: TRBV10-1
j_call: TRBJ2-5
cdr3_aa: CASSSEPGETQYF
cdr3_nt: TGCGCCAGCAGCTCCGAACCCGGAGAGACCCAGTACTTC

clone_size: once
d_call: TRBD1
v_call: TRBV7-2
j_call: TRBJ1-2
cdr3_aa: CASSTTGVDGYTF
cdr3_nt: TGTGCCAGCAGCACGACAGGGGTAGACGGCTACACCTTC

clone_size: -
d_call: TRBD2
v_call: TRBV7-2
j_call: TRBJ2-2
cdr3_aa: CASSLAPRGGGVTGELFF
cdr3_nt: TGTGCCAGCAGCTTAGCGCCTCGCGGGGGGGGTGTCACCGGGGAGCTGTTTTTT

clone_size: -
d_call: -
v_call: TRBV2
j_call: TRBJ1-5
cdr3_aa: CASSKRNQPQHF
cdr3_nt: TGTGCCAGCAGTAAGCGGAATCAGCCCCAGCATTTT

clone_size: -
d_call: -
v_call: TRBV11-2
j_call: TRBJ2-7
cdr3_aa: CASSLGQAPYEQYF
cdr3_nt: TGTGCCAGCAGCTTAGGCCAGGCCCCCTACGAGCAGTACTTC

clone_size: -
d_call: -
v_call: TRBV28
j_call: TRBJ1-1
cdr3_aa: CASSIPLNTEAFF
cdr3_nt: TGTGCCAGCTCTATCCCCTTGAACACTGAAGCTTTCTTT

clone_size: -
d_call: -
v_call: TRBV19
j_call: TRBJ2-5
cdr3_aa: CASSARRTSETQYF
cdr3_nt: TGTGCCAGTAGTGCACGCCGAACATCAGAGACCCAGTACTTC

clone_size: -
d_call: TRBD1
v_call: TRBV28
j_call: TRBJ1-2
cdr3_aa: CASSSTPGTGGYTF
cdr3_nt: TGTGCCAGCAGTTCTACCCCCGGGACAGGTGGCTACACCTTC

clone_size: few
d_call: -
v_call: TRBV5-6
j_call: TRBJ2-7
cdr3_aa: CASSLAFGLGHMVEQYF
cdr3_nt: TGTGCCAGCAGCTTGGCTTTCGGGTTGGGACACATGGTCGAGCAGTACTTC

clone_size: -
d_call: TRBD1
v_call: TRBV6-5
j_call: TRBJ1-1
cdr3_aa: CASSYSKGQGYTEAFF
cdr3_nt: TGTGCCAGCAGTTACTCGAAGGGACAGGGTTACACTGAAGCTTTCTTT

clone_size: once
d_call: -
v_call: TRBV12-3/TRBV12-4
j_call: TRBJ1-5
cdr3_aa: CASSRLIGQPQHF
cdr3_nt: TGTGCCAGCAGCCGACTAATTGGCCAGCCCCAGCATTTT

clone_size: -
d_call: -
v_call: TRBV5-1
j_call: TRBJ2-3
cdr3_aa: CASSLARASTDTQYF
cdr3_nt: TGCGCCAGCAGCTTGGCCAGGGCTAGCACAGATACGCAGTATTTT

clone_size: -
d_call: -
v_call: TRBV29-1
j_call: TRBJ2-7
cdr3_aa: CSVEDRGSYEQYF
cdr3_nt: TGCAGCGTTGAAGACAGGGGTTCCTACGAGCAGTACTTC

clone_size: -
d_call: TRBD2
v_call: TRBV4-1
j_call: TRBJ2-1
cdr3_aa: CASSRLAGGLDEQFF
cdr3_nt: TGCGCCAGCAGCCGACTAGCGGGGGGCTTAGATGAGCAGTTCTTC

clone_size: -
d_call: -
v_call: TRBV4-3
j_call: TRBJ1-6
cdr3_aa: CASSRLVSSYNSPLHF
cdr3_nt: TGCGCCAGCAGTCGCTTGGTGAGCTCCTATAATTCACCCCTCCACTTT

clone_size: -
d_call: -
v_call: TRBV19
j_call: TRBJ1-5
cdr3_aa: CASSISAGGNQPQHF
cdr3_nt: TGTGCCAGTAGTATTTCTGCAGGGGGCAATCAGCCCCAGCATTTT

clone_size: -
d_call: -
v_call: TRBV5-1
j_call: TRBJ1-2
cdr3_aa: CASSLMVDSHGYTF
cdr3_nt: TGCGCCAGCAGCTTGATGGTTGACAGCCATGGCTACACCTTC

clone_size: -
d_call: -
v_call: TRBV7-2
j_call: TRBJ2-1
cdr3_aa: CASSSAPRGSSYNEQFF
cdr3_nt: TGTGCCAGCAGCTCAGCCCCCAGGGGCAGCTCCTACAATGAGCAGTTCTTC

clone_size: -
d_call: -
v_call: TRBV28
j_call: TRBJ1-6
cdr3_aa: CASSLPQGGAGNSPLHF
cdr3_nt: TGTGCCAGCAGCCTACCTCAGGGAGGGGCGGGGAATTCACCCCTCCACTTT

clone_size: -
d_call: -
v_call: TRBV28
j_call: TRBJ1-5
cdr3_aa: CASSFRTVSNQPQHF
cdr3_nt: TGTGCCAGCAGTTTTCGGACAGTCAGCAATCAGCCCCAGCATTTT

clone_size: -
d_call: -
v_call: TRBV7-2
j_call: TRBJ1-5
cdr3_aa: CASSLGRFNQPQHF
cdr3_nt: TGTGCCAGCAGCTTAGGGAGATTCAATCAGCCCCAGCATTTT

clone_size: -
d_call: TRBD1
v_call: TRBV5-1
j_call: TRBJ1-2
cdr3_aa: CASGGGEMDGYTF
cdr3_nt: TGCGCCAGCGGAGGGGGCGAAATGGATGGCTACACCTTC

clone_size: -
d_call: TRBD2
v_call: TRBV2
j_call: TRBJ2-3
cdr3_aa: CASRLGGLGIDTQYF
cdr3_nt: TGTGCCAGCAGGTTGGGGGGACTAGGAATAGATACGCAGTATTTT

clone_size: -
d_call: -
v_call: TRBV24-1
j_call: TRBJ2-3
cdr3_aa: CATSDSSRQSDTQYF
cdr3_nt: TGTGCCACCAGTGATTCCTCCAGGCAGTCAGATACGCAGTATTTT

clone_size: -
d_call: TRBD1
v_call: TRBV7-3
j_call: TRBJ1-1
cdr3_aa: CASSLRGQGAYTEAFF
cdr3_nt: TGTGCCAGCAGCTTAAGAGGCCAGGGGGCTTACACTGAAGCTTTCTTT

clone_size: -
d_call: -
v_call: TRBV5-1
j_call: TRBJ1-6
cdr3_aa: CASSKETGATNSPLHF
cdr3_nt: TGCGCCAGCAGCAAGGAAACTGGGGCAACTAATTCACCCCTCCACTTT